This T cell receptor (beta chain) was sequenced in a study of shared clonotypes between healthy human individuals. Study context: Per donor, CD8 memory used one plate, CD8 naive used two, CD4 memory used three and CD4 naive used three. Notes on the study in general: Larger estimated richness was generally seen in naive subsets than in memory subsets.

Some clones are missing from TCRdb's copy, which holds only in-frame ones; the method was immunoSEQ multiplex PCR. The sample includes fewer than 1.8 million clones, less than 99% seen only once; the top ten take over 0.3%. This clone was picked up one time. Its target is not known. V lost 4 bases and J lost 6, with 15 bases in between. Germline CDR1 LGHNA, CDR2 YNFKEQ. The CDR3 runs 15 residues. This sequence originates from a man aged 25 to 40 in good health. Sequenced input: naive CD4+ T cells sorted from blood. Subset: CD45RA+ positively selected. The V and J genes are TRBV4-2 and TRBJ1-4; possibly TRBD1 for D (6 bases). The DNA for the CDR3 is TGTGCCAGCAGCCGAGAAACAGGGATGGATGAAAAACTGTTTTTT. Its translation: CASSRETGMDEKLFF.